This entry is about one T cell receptor (beta chain). The source of the sample is a study of blood T cell repertoires in COVID-19. Across the study: Sample material is recorded as cDNA or gDNA derived from T cells, B-cell-depleted T cells, or PBMCs.

Cohort allocation depended upon clinical history that participants reported. Original processing notes: Amplifying reference gene primers gave estimates of nucleated cell counts. The data were produced by immunoSEQ multiplex PCR, yet TCRdb's version contains in-frame clones alone and is incomplete. V, J and clone size derive from that table, while D and trimming were established from the DNA sequence. The data contain almost 400,000 clones, roughly 86% of them singletons. The CDR3 length is 13 residues. Germline-derived CDR1 and CDR2 are SGHRS and YFSETQ. Trimming shortened V by 0 bases and J by 1 base, and 5 bases separated the two germline ends.

The specimen was PBMCs or T cells enriched from blood (not recorded which). V is TRBV5-1 and J is TRBJ2-7; no clear D gene. This sequence originates from a woman in her 30s who had recovered from COVID-19. DNA for the CDR3: TGCGCCAGCAGCTTGGGACATTCCTACGAGCAGTACTTC. The encoded protein is CASSLGHSYEQYF.